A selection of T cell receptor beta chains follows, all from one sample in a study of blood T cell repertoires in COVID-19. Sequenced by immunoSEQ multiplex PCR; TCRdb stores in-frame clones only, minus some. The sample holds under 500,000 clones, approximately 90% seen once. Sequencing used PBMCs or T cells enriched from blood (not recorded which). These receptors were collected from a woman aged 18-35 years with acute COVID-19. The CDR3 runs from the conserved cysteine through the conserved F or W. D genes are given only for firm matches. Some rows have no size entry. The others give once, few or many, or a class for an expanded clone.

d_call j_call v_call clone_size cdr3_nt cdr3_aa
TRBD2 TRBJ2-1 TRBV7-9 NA TGTGCCAGCAGCCCATATCTAGCGGGAGTCAGTTATGAGCAGTTCTTC CASSPYLAGVSYEQFF
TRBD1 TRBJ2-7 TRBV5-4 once TGTGCCAGCAGCTTGTCTGCGACAGGGGGCTACGAGCAGTACTTC CASSLSATGGYEQYF
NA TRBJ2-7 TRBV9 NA TGTGCCAGCAGCGTAGTGAGGCCGGGACTCTCTTCGGGCTCCTACGAGCAGTACTTC CASSVVRPGLSSGSYEQYF
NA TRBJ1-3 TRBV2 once TGTGCCAGCACCGATAGACAGGATAGCTCTGGAAACACCATATATTTT CASTDRQDSSGNTIYF
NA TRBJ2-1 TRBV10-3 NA TGTGCCATCAGTGACCAGGGTATCGACAATGAGCAGTTCTTC CAISDQGIDNEQFF
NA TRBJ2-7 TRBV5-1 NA TGCGCCAGCAGCTCGGGAGCTGAAGAGCAGTACTTC CASSSGAEEQYF
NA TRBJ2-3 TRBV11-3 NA TGTGCCAGCAGCTTGGGGCAGGGATCAGATACGCAGTATTTT CASSLGQGSDTQYF
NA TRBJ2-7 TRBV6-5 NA TGTGCCAGCAGTCAGGAGCACAGGGACGAGCAGTACTTC CASSQEHRDEQYF
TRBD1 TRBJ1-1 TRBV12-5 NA TGTGCTAGTGGTTTGGCAGGGGGAGCTTACACTGAAGCTTTCTTT CASGLAGGAYTEAFF
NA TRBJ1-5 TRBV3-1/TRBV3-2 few TGTGCCAGCAGCCAAGAGCTAGGAAATCAGCCCCAGCATTTT CASSQELGNQPQHF
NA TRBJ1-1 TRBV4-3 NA TGCGCCAGCAGCCGGACTGGAGTGAACACTGAAGCTTTCTTT CASSRTGVNTEAFF
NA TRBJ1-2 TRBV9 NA TGTGCCAGCAGCCCGGGTCTCCCGGGTGGCTACACCTTC CASSPGLPGGYTF
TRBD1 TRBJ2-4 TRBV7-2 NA TGTGCCAGCAGCCCGAGGACAGGGGGGAGGTCAGCCAAAAACATTCAGTACTTC CASSPRTGGRSAKNIQYF
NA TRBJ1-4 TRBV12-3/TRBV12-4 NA TGTGCCAGCACCCGAGGGGGTGAAAAACTGTTTTTT CASTRGGEKLFF
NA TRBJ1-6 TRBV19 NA TGTGCCAGTAGTATGACCCACAGCTCCTATAATTCACCCCTCCACTTT CASSMTHSSYNSPLHF
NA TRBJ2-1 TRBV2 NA TGTGCCAGCAGTGATCGGGTGCGGGTTAATGAGCAGTTCTTC CASSDRVRVNEQFF
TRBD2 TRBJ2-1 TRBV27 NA TGTGCCATCGGGACTAGCGGGAACAATGAGCAGTTCTTC CAIGTSGNNEQFF
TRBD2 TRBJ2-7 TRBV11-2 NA TGTGCCAGCAGCCTACTGAAGCGGGAGGAATACGAGCAGTACTTC CASSLLKREEYEQYF
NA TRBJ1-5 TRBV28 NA TGTGCCAGCAGTTTATTCTTCAGGGACAATCAGCCCCAGCATTTT CASSLFFRDNQPQHF
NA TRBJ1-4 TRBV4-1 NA TGCGCCAGCAGCCAAGAATGGGGGGAGTCGAATGAAAAACTGTTTTTT CASSQEWGESNEKLFF
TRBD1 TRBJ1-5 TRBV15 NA TGTGCCACCAGCAGAGACAGGGGGAGTCAGCCCCAGCATTTT CATSRDRGSQPQHF
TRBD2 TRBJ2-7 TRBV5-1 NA TGCGCCAGCAGTGCCGGGACTAGCGGCTCCTACGAGCAGTACTTC CASSAGTSGSYEQYF
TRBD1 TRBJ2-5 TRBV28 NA TGTGCCAGCAAGTCCGGGACAGGGATCCAAGAGACCCAGTACTTC CASKSGTGIQETQYF
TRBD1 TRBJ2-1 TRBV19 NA TGTGCCAGTAGTATCTGGGACAGGGGGGGGAATGAGCAGTTCTTC CASSIWDRGGNEQFF
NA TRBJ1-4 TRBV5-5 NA TGTGCCAGCAGCTTGTATCATGGGGGCACTTCTGAAGAAAAACTGTTTTTT CASSLYHGGTSEEKLFF
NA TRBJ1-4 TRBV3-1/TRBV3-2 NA TGTGCCAGCAGCCAAGGTGTTAGAAGAACTAATGAAAAACTGTTTTTT CASSQGVRRTNEKLFF
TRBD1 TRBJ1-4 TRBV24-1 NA TGTGCCACCAGTGTCCGGACAGGCTCTAATGAAAAACTGTTTTTT CATSVRTGSNEKLFF
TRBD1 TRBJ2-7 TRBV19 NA TGTGCCAGTAGTATGGGACAGGGGGCCACCTACGAGCAGTACTTC CASSMGQGATYEQYF